The clone carrying this T cell receptor (beta chain) was detected only a few times. Its antigen is as yet unknown. The entry originates in a study of CD8+CD57+ T cells in acquired aplastic anemia. About the research overall: The sorted CD4+ and CD8+ cells yielded an average approximately 3 ug of DNA. As sequenced from healthy donors, CD4+ cells averaged roughly 11 million reads.

The template used for profiling TCR beta VDJ and CDR3 was genomic DNA. MiXCR, run by TCRdb on the reads, gives a single entry per CDR3 protein. There are about 160,000 distinct CDR3 sequences in the sample; around 40% occur only once, and 0.85% to 1.3% lies in the top ten. Overall study results and limits: Patients and controls shared about 30 CD8+ CDR3 sequences.

Germline CDR1 and CDR2: MNHNS and SASEGT. V shed 11 bases and J shed 9 bases, with 28 bases lying between them. This CDR3 has 16 residues. This chain joins TRBV6-1 and TRBJ2-2, with D possibly being TRBD2 (7 bases). The sample was sorted CD4+, CD8+, or CD8+CD57+ T cells (not recorded which) from PBMCs. The receptor's source is a human donor in good health. This chain's CDR3 is CACRGRTGGATWELFF. In DNA form, the CDR3 reads TGTGCCTGCCGTGGTCGTACGGGGGGCGCAACCTGGGAGCTGTTTTTT.